This is a list of T cell receptor beta chains from one sample in a study of blood T cell repertoires in COVID-19. Repertoires were generated with immunoSEQ multiplex PCR, while TCRdb's copy carries only in-frame clones and drops some. Of under 150,000 clones detected, 81% appear once; the ten largest clones hold 8.4%. The material sequenced was peripheral blood. The receptor set was obtained from a woman in her sixties or seventies with active or convalescent COVID-19. The CDR3 runs from the conserved cysteine through the conserved F or W. Fields, in order: CDR3 protein, D gene, J gene, CDR3 length, V gene. A D gene is named only where the DNA matches it firmly.

CDR3: CASGQGSLLGNTIYF
D: TRBD1
J: TRBJ1-3
length: 15
V: TRBV9

CDR3: CASSLTGNTEAFF
D: .
J: TRBJ1-1
length: 13
V: TRBV6-5

CDR3: CASRPGLAGNNEQFF
D: TRBD2
J: TRBJ2-1
length: 15
V: TRBV6-2/TRBV6-3

CDR3: CASGLAGGPYNEQFF
D: TRBD2
J: TRBJ2-1
length: 15
V: TRBV2

CDR3: CSVEDESARYTGELFF
D: .
J: TRBJ2-2
length: 16
V: TRBV29-1

CDR3: CASSQGQGLGTNTEAFF
D: TRBD1
J: TRBJ1-1
length: 17
V: TRBV4-3

CDR3: CASSMRDRGNTGELFF
D: TRBD1
J: TRBJ2-2
length: 16
V: TRBV19

CDR3: CATSESATRTANYGYTF
D: .
J: TRBJ1-2
length: 17
V: TRBV24-1

CDR3: CASSLRTVQETQYF
D: .
J: TRBJ2-5
length: 14
V: TRBV28

CDR3: CASSLQGLNTEAFF
D: .
J: TRBJ1-1
length: 14
V: TRBV27